Each of the 22 T cell receptor beta chains below was sequenced from the same sample in a study of vaccination effects on CD4 cells after COVID-19. The table came from immunoSEQ multiplex PCR; TCRdb's copy has only in-frame clones and leaves some out. This table has more than 30,000 clones, about 63% appearing once. Antigen-specific CD4+ T cells were expanded with viral peptide pools in the ViraFEST assay before sequencing. With 9 to 11 days of culture completed, CD4+ T cells were isolated. Their antigen targets remain unknown. Sequencing was performed on CD4+ T cells from PBMCs cultured with HCoV-229E spike peptides, taken before COVID-19 vaccination. Receptor source: a human donor who received a COVID-19 vaccine.

This clone was seen a handful of times. V is TRBV27 and J is TRBJ2-2; the D is unclear. Germline V gene sequence: CDR1 MNHEY, CDR2 SMNVEV (reference sequence). V gave up 5 bases and J gave up 6 bases, with 10 bases separating them. The CDR3 runs 13 residues. The CDR3 sequence is CASSPPVAGELFF. CDR3 in DNA: TGTGCCAGCAGTCCCCCGGTCGCCGGGGAGCTGTTTTTT.

The rearrangement links TRBV3-1 (or the pseudogene TRBV3-2) to TRBJ1-1; D uncertain. This CDR3 region has 13 residues. Germline-derived CDR1 and CDR2 are LGHDT and YNNKEL (reference sequence). Trimming took 4 bases from V and 1 from J, leaving 7 bases between them. The CDR3 DNA is TGTGCCAGCAGCCGGACGGGGAACACTGAAGCTTTCTTT. It yields the protein CASSRTGNTEAFF.

The chain links TRBV27 to TRBJ2-7, with TRBD2 identical over 7 bases. Per germline, CDR1 MNHEY and CDR2 SMNVEV (reference sequence). The CDR3 spans 12 residues. V was clipped by 10 bases and J by 3 bases; unmatched bases: 6. The CDR3 DNA follows: TGTGCCACCGGCCGGGGGGACTACGAGCAGTACTTC. Its translation is CATGRGDYEQYF.

This chain links TRBV5-1 with TRBJ2-1; 10 bases are a match to TRBD1. V shed 0 bases and J 5 bases; nucleotides not matched to a gene: 2. CDR3 length: 15 residues. Per germline, CDR1 SGHRS and CDR2 YFSETQ. This CDR3 reads CASSLGQGAHNEQFF. The CDR3 DNA follows: TGCGCCAGCAGCTTGGGACAGGGGGCACACAATGAGCAGTTCTTC.

The gene calls are TRBV5-1 and TRBJ2-5; 8 bases line up with TRBD1. The V gene end was trimmed by 1 base and the J gene end by 5 bases; junction bases not matched to a gene: 4. The CDR3 covers 14 residues. Germline V lookup: CDR1 SGHRS, CDR2 YFSETQ. This CDR3 is CASSLSGGRETQYF. The CDR3 nucleotides are TGCGCCAGCAGCTTGTCAGGGGGCAGGGAGACCCAGTACTTC.

This clone was seen once. The chain is built from TRBV12-3 or TRBV12-4 and TRBJ2-3; D uncertain. This CDR3 is built from 12 residues. Deletions cut 3 bases from V and 14 bases from J, with 15 bases between. The chain's CDR3 is CASSFGLSGLYF. The CDR3 DNA follows: TGTGCCAGCAGTTTTGGTCTGAGTGGTCTGTATTTT.

The rearrangement uses TRBV6-5 and TRBJ1-6, with unresolved D. The CDR3 contains 13 residues. Germline loops: CDR1 MNHEY, CDR2 SVGAGI. Trimming shortened V by 2 bases and J by 8 bases, and 7 bases separated the two germline ends. This CDR3 reads CASSYDGDSPLHF. In DNA form, the CDR3 reads TGTGCCAGCAGTTACGACGGGGATTCACCCCTCCACTTT.

This clone showed up many times. This sequence joins TRBV23-1 and TRBJ1-1; D is unresolved. TRBV23-1 is designated an ORF whose function remains uncertain. The CDR3 is 14 residues long. V lost 1 base and J lost 7, with 13 bases in between. For the CDR3, the DNA is TGCGCCAGCAGTCAATTCGGGAAGGTTGGTGAAGCTTTCTTT. Protein sequence: CASSQFGKVGEAFF.

This sequence joins TRBV18 and TRBJ2-5; tentative D call: TRBD1 (6 bases). The CDR3 contains 14 residues. Trimming shortened V by 3 bases and J by 2 bases, and 10 bases separated the two germline ends. The germline V gene encodes CDR1 KGHSH and CDR2 LQKENI. The CDR3 DNA sequence: TGTGCCAGCTCACCCGGACAGACTCAAGAGACCCAGTACTTC. Translation gives CASSPGQTQETQYF.

J is TRBJ2-7 and V is TRBV5-4, with 7 bases that match TRBD1. The CDR3 consists of 14 residues. Per the germline V gene, CDR1 is SGHNT and CDR2 is YYREEE (reference sequence). Trimming removed 2 bases from V and 2 bases from J; junction bases left unmatched: 4. This chain's CDR3 is CASSLQGTPYEQYF. CDR3 DNA sequence: TGTGCCAGCAGCTTACAGGGGACCCCCTACGAGCAGTACTTC.

The gene calls are TRBV4-1 and TRBJ2-1; TRBD2 matches at 8 bases. J was trimmed by 5 bases and V by 5 bases; bases with no gene match: 14. This CDR3 has 17 amino acids. CDR1 and CDR2 from the germline V gene are MGHRA and YSYEKL. CDR3 sequence reads: CASSGRGALILHNEQFF. DNA for the CDR3: TGCGCCAGCAGCGGGCGGGGGGCCCTTATTTTACACAATGAGCAGTTCTTC.

The CDR3 region has the DNA TGTGCCAGCAGTGTCCCCGGGAGCTCCTACAATGAGCAGTTCTTC. This sequence encodes CASSVPGSSYNEQFF. This chain connects TRBV2 to TRBJ2-1, with D possibly matching TRBD2 (6 bases). The V end was cut by 4 bases, the J end by 0 bases, with 10 bases between. Germline-derived CDR1 and CDR2 are SNHLY and FYNNEI. This CDR3 spans 15 amino acids.

This clone was seen a few times. This chain's CDR3 is CASSLRGNTEAFF. CDR3 sequence (DNA): TGTGCCAGCAGCTTAAGGGGGAACACTGAAGCTTTCTTT. This chain joins TRBV7-2 and TRBJ1-1; D perhaps matches TRBD1 (5 bases). The CDR3 covers 13 residues. V shed 2 bases and J shed 1 base, with 5 bases lying between them. Per germline, CDR1 SGHTA and CDR2 FQGNSA.

The J gene is TRBJ2-5, the V gene TRBV30, with a possible D match to TRBD1 (6 bases). This CDR3 has 16 residues. CDR1 is GTSNPN and CDR2 is SVGIG in the germline V gene (reference sequence). Between the trimmed V and J ends, which lost 0 bases and 5 bases, there was a span of 19 bases. The CDR3 nucleotides read TGTGCCTGGAGTGTAGGAGTCAGGGGTTCCGGGGAGACCCAGTACTTC. It translates to CAWSVGVRGSGETQYF.

The chain's CDR3 is CSASVSGQETQYF. CDR3 sequence (DNA): TGCAGTGCTAGTGTGTCTGGACAAGAGACCCAGTACTTC. The chain links TRBV20-1 to TRBJ2-5; unclear D gene. Germline V CDR1 and CDR2: DFQATT, SNEGSKA (reference sequence). This CDR3 is 13 amino acids long. V lost 3 bases and J 2 bases, leaving 10 bases between the germline ends.

This sequence joins TRBV11-2 and TRBJ2-1, with D possibly being TRBD1 or TRBD2 (5 bases each). The CDR3 has 14 residues. Trimming stripped 5 bases from V and 7 bases from J, with 15 bases between. Germline V gene lookup returns CDR1 SGHAT and CDR2 FQNNGV. The CDR3 sequence: CASSRDAGMNEQFF. In nucleotides, the CDR3 is TGTGCCAGCAGCAGGGACGCGGGTATGAATGAGCAGTTCTTC.

The chain combines TRBV15 with TRBJ1-3; 9 bases are shared with TRBD1. V lost 1 base to trimming and J lost 4 bases; unmatched junction nucleotides: 2. CDR3 length: 15 amino acids. Germline V gene data show CDR1 as LNHNV and CDR2 as YYDKDF (reference sequence). Here the CDR3 DNA reads TGTGCCACCAGCAGAGGGACAGGGGCGGGAAACACCATATATTTT. The encoded protein is CATSRGTGAGNTIYF.

The gene calls are TRBV5-1 and TRBJ2-7; 11 nucleotides line up with TRBD2. V shed 6 bases and J 3 bases; nucleotides not matched to a gene: 14. Per germline, CDR1 SGHRS and CDR2 YFSETQ. The CDR3 is 17 residues long. CDR3 in DNA: TGCGCCAGCACCCGGGGTTCGACTAGCGGGGATTACTACGAGCAGTACTTC. Amino acid sequence: CASTRGSTSGDYYEQYF.

In nucleotides, the CDR3 is TGTGCCAGCAGCTCCCCGGGACTAGCGGGAGGTACGAGTGAGCAGTTCTTC. This gives the protein CASSSPGLAGGTSEQFF. The chain combines TRBV7-2 with TRBJ2-1; 15 nucleotides align to TRBD2. This CDR3 is built from 17 residues. Trimming removed 4 bases from V and 9 bases from J; junction bases left unmatched: 10. Per the germline V gene, CDR1 is SGHTA and CDR2 is FQGNSA.

In this sample, this clone turned up a few times. The genes are TRBV6-5 and TRBJ1-1; 10 bases are shared with TRBD1. This CDR3 contains 14 residues. Germline-derived CDR1 and CDR2 are MNHEY and SVGAGI. V shed 6 bases and J 5 bases; nucleotides not matched to a gene: 6. In DNA, the CDR3 is TGTGCCAGCAGCCGGGACAGGGGTGGGACTGAAGCTTTCTTT. It is translated as CASSRDRGGTEAFF.

This chain connects TRBV7-3 to TRBJ1-1; 9 bases agree with TRBD1. CDR1 SGHTA and CDR2 FQGTGA come from the germline V gene. V was clipped by 6 bases and J by 5 bases; unmatched bases: 10. This CDR3 contains 15 residues. CDR3 DNA: TGTGCCAGCAGAGACACAGGGGGCGCGAATACTGAAGCTTTCTTT. This gives the protein CASRDTGGANTEAFF.

This clone was recorded a few times. The chain recombines TRBV3-1 (or the pseudogene TRBV3-2) with TRBJ2-2, with 7 bases identical to TRBD2. The CDR3 sequence is 18 residues long. Unmatched junction bases numbered 11, after V lost 3 bases and J lost 1 base. Germline-derived CDR1 and CDR2 are LGHDT and YNNKEL (reference sequence). CDR3 residues: CASSHLLTGGGNTGELFF. In nucleotides, the CDR3 is TGTGCCAGCAGCCACCTCCTTACTGGGGGGGGGAACACCGGGGAGCTGTTTTTT.